Following are 20 T cell receptor beta chains from one sample sequenced in a study of T cell responses to AZD1222 COVID-19 vaccine. Sequencing was performed with immunoSEQ multiplex PCR; in TCRdb, only in-frame clones are kept and a portion is missing. The sample includes over 110,000 clones, more than 85% seen only once; the top ten take about 5%. The sequences come from peripheral blood, collected on day 0 of AZD1222 vaccination. The origin of the receptors is an adult in good health.

The chain uses TRBV29-1 and TRBJ2-7; TRBD1 agrees at 9 bases. V shed 3 bases and J 3 bases; nucleotides not matched to a gene: 3. CDR3 length: 13 residues. The germline V gene encodes CDR1 SQVTM and CDR2 ANQGSEA. The CDR3 reads CSVEGQGNYEQYF. The DNA of the CDR3 is TGCAGCGTTGAGGGACAGGGAAACTACGAGCAGTACTTC.

This clone showed up just a few times. The rearrangement joins TRBV5-1 to TRBJ2-7; TRBD1 or TRBD2 may be the D gene (5 bases each). The CDR3 consists of 17 residues. The germline gives CDR1 SGHRS, CDR2 YFSETQ. The V and J ends lost 3 bases and 3 bases respectively, with 22 bases between them. The CDR3 coding sequence is TGCGCCAGCAGCTCCAACCCACTAGGGACGGATAACTACGAGCAGTACTTC. Amino acids: CASSSNPLGTDNYEQYF.

V is TRBV9 and J is TRBJ1-4, with D unclear. This CDR3 has 14 residues. Germline values: CDR1 SGDLS, CDR2 YYNGEE. Trimming left V 0 bases short and J 0 bases short, with 3 bases between. The CDR3 nucleotides are TGTGCCAGCAGCGTAGAGGCAACTAATGAAAAACTGTTTTTT. This encodes CASSVEATNEKLFF.

The V call is TRBV19, the J call TRBJ1-5; the match to TRBD1 covers 7 bases. Per germline, CDR1 LNHDA and CDR2 SQIVND (reference sequence). This CDR3 is built from 14 residues. With V trimmed by 3 bases and J by 3 bases, 2 bases remained unmatched. The CDR3 is CASSITGANQPQHF. CDR3 DNA: TGTGCCAGTAGTATCACAGGGGCCAATCAGCCCCAGCATTTT.

This clone occurred once. The chain couples TRBV19 to TRBJ1-6; D ambiguous. Trimming stripped 10 bases from V and 5 bases from J, with 12 bases between. CDR3 length equals 13 residues. CDR1 is LNHDA, CDR2 SQIVND, per germline (reference sequence). This chain's CDR3 is CATSDRDNSPLHF. In nucleotides, the CDR3 is TGTGCCACCTCGGACCGGGATAATTCACCCCTCCACTTT.

The chain carries TRBV4-1 and TRBJ2-7, with 11 bases that match TRBD2. The CDR3 is 15 residues long. V was clipped by 2 bases and J by 6 bases; unmatched bases: 6. Germline CDR1 reads MGHRA; CDR2 reads YSYEKL. CDR3: CASSQIAGGPGEQYF. CDR3 nucleotide sequence: TGCGCCAGCAGCCAAATAGCGGGGGGGCCCGGCGAGCAGTACTTC.

V is TRBV11-2 and J is TRBJ1-4; D possibly corresponds to TRBD1 (6 bases). Germline assignment: CDR1 SGHAT and CDR2 FQNNGV. The CDR3 is made up of 14 amino acids. Trimming removed 5 bases from V and 8 bases from J, with 15 bases in between. CDR3 sequence (DNA): TGTGCCAGCAGCCCCTGGGGGGCTAGGGAAAAACTGTTTTTT. It yields the protein CASSPWGAREKLFF.

This chain joins TRBV5-1 and TRBJ2-7; 8 nucleotides match TRBD1. The germline V gene encodes CDR1 SGHRS and CDR2 YFSETQ. With V trimmed by 0 bases and J by 4 bases, 6 bases remained unmatched. This CDR3 contains 15 residues. The CDR3 DNA sequence: TGCGCCAGCAGCTTGGGTCGGACAGGGCGATACGAGCAGTACTTC. Protein: CASSLGRTGRYEQYF.

The rearrangement links TRBV14 to TRBJ2-2; 9 bases line up with TRBD2. CDR1 is SGHDN, CDR2 FVKESK, per germline. The CDR3 contains 18 residues. The ends lost 0 bases at V and 3 bases at J; junction bases unmatched: 8. The CDR3 bases are TGTGCCAGCAGCCAAGATAAGGGGCTAGCGGGATACACCGGGGAGCTGTTTTTT. It specifies CASSQDKGLAGYTGELFF.

The chain couples TRBV7-9 to TRBJ2-1; D might be TRBD2 (7 bases). Looked up from germline, CDR1 is SEHNR and CDR2 is FQNEAQ (reference sequence). V lost 3 bases and J 7 bases, leaving 13 bases between the germline ends. CDR3 length: 14 residues. The chain's CDR3 is CASSFGGPKNEQFF. The CDR3 DNA reads as TGTGCCAGCAGCTTCGGGGGGCCTAAGAATGAGCAGTTCTTC.

In DNA form, the CDR3 reads TGTGCCAGCAGTGGGCTTCCGGGACTAGCGGGCACAAGCACAGATACGCAGTATTTT. This codes for CASSGLPGLAGTSTDTQYF. This chain joins TRBV2 and TRBJ2-3; 12 positions agree with TRBD2. Trimming cost V 4 bases and J 0 bases; bases outside gene matches: 11. CDR3 length: 19 amino acids. Germline-derived CDR1 and CDR2 are SNHLY and FYNNEI.

This chain uses TRBV9 with TRBJ2-7, with 7 nucleotides matching TRBD1. The length of the CDR3 is 13 residues. Germline V lookup: CDR1 SGDLS, CDR2 YYNGEE. The V and J ends lost 4 bases and 3 bases, in that order; junction bases with no gene match: 4. The CDR3 region is CASSIRDSYEQYF. CDR3 bases: TGTGCCAGCAGCATTCGGGACAGCTACGAGCAGTACTTC. Based on the CDR3 plus reference TRBV9 and TRBJ2-7, the full variable domain is DSGVTQTPKHLITATGQRVTLRCSPRSGDLSVYWYQQSLDQGLQFLIQYYNGEERAKGNILERFSAQQFPDLHSELNLSSLELGDSALYFCASSIRDSYEQYFGPGTRLTVT.

The rearrangement joins TRBV9 to TRBJ2-5; 8 bases match TRBD1. The V gene end was trimmed by 1 base and the J gene end by 5 bases; junction bases not matched to a gene: 10. Germline V gives CDR1 SGDLS, CDR2 YYNGEE. The CDR3 is 16 residues long. The CDR3 DNA sequence: TGTGCCAGCAGCGTAATGCCGGCAGGGGGCGTGGAGACCCAGTACTTC. Translated, it gives CASSVMPAGGVETQYF.

V and J are TRBV20-1 and TRBJ2-3; the match to TRBD2 covers 7 bases. The CDR3 is made up of 14 amino acids. V shed 4 bases, J shed 6 bases, and the junction held 10 bases outside the gene matches. Germline lookup yields CDR1 DFQATT and CDR2 SNEGSKA (reference sequence). CDR3 region: CSANEGGPGDTQYF. CDR3 DNA: TGCAGTGCTAATGAGGGAGGGCCAGGGGATACGCAGTATTTT.

This chain uses TRBV6-5 with TRBJ2-7; 13 positions agree with TRBD2. The CDR3 length is 14 residues. The V gene's germline CDR1 is MNHEY and CDR2 SVGAGI. V dropped 5 bases and J dropped 5; count of bases not matched to a gene: 3. Written as DNA, the CDR3 is TGTGCCAGCAGTAGACTAGCGGGAGGTCACGAGCAGTACTTC. Its translation: CASSRLAGGHEQYF.

The chain links TRBV30 to TRBJ1-2; D is uncertain. Trimming removed 3 bases at V and 8 bases at J, with 10 bases between. CDR3 length: 11 amino acids. Germline V gene lookup returns CDR1 GTSNPN and CDR2 SVGIG (reference sequence). This CDR3 is CAWRKPLGYTF. Here the CDR3 DNA reads TGTGCCTGGAGGAAACCATTAGGCTACACCTTC.

This clone was seen a single time. The CDR3 DNA follows: TGTGCCAGCAGTTACTCCGCGGGGGCGCGTGGAAACACCATATATTTT. Its translation is CASSYSAGARGNTIYF. The chain recombines TRBV6-2 or TRBV6-3 with TRBJ1-3, with a tentative D call TRBD1 (6 bases). In germline, CDR1 is MNHEY, CDR2 SVGEGT. The CDR3 length is 16 residues. V lost 0 bases, J lost 3 bases, and 12 bases lay in between.

The genes are TRBV7-6 and TRBJ2-2, with D unresolved. V was cut by 5 bases and J by 7 bases, with 20 bases left in between. This CDR3 region has 16 residues. Germline CDR1 is SGHVS and CDR2 is FNYEAQ. The CDR3 nucleotides are TGTGCCAGCAGCCACCCCCTCCCCGGGTATGACGGGGAGCTGTTTTTT. Translated, it gives CASSHPLPGYDGELFF.

CDR3 bases: TGTGCCATCAGGGGGACAGGGAACAATGAGCAGTTCTTC. It yields the protein CAIRGTGNNEQFF. The chain couples TRBV10-3 to TRBJ2-1; 9 bases align to TRBD1. The ends lost 6 bases at V and 5 bases at J; junction bases unmatched: 2. The CDR3 runs 13 residues. The V gene's germline CDR1 is ENHRY and CDR2 SYGVKD.

This clone was counted a few times. The chain joins TRBV2 to TRBJ2-3; TRBD2 matches at 10 bases. After removal of 6 bases from V and 4 bases from J, the junction contained 7 bases not matched to a gene. Germline values: CDR1 SNHLY, CDR2 FYNNEI. CDR3 length: 15 residues. CDR3 sequence: CASRGQRGGPDTQYF. The CDR3 bases are TGTGCCAGCAGGGGTCAGCGGGGGGGCCCAGATACGCAGTATTTT.